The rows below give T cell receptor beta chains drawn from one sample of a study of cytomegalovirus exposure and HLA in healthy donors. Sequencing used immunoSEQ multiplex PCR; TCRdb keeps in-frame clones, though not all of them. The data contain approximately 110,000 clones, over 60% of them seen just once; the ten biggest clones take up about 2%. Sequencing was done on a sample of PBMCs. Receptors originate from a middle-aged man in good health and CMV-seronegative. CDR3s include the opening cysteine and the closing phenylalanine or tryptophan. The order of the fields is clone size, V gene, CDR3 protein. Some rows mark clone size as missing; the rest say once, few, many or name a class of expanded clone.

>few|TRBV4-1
CASSQTPGQETQYF
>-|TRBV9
CASSVEGHPQPQHF
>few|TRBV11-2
CASSLEVDSYGYTF
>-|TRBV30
CAWSVGGSNEKLFF
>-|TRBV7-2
CASSTDRGGLYGYTF
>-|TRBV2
CASRGDRGGGYTF
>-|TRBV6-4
CASSEHSSYGYTF
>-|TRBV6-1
CASSETSGGADTQYF
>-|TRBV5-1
CASSSGTSGTGELFF
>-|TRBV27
CASSSMSGDQPQHF
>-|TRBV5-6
CASSPGILGYTEAFF
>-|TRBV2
CASGEGLRNTEAFF
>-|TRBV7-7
CASSPAGPGGTEAFF
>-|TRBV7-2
CASRGDGTRQETQYF
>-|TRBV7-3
CASSLSGGLFTDEQFF
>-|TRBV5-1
CASSLIPGNNGDQYF
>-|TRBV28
CASIGGQTNSPLHF
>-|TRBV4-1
CASSQVGQGSGYTF
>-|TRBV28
CASGRPRGGEKLFF
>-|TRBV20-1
CSAKGEYGYTF
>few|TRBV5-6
CASSTGLEGETQYF
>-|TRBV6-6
CASRAGMETQYF
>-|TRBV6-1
CASSELGQRGSGANVLTF
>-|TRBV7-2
CASSPGAGYEAFF
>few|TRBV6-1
CASRRTGIQETQYF
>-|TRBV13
CASSLDSRVYTEAFF
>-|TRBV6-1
CASSLEAGRGEQFF
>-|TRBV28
CASSWTGSTGELFF
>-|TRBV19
CASSLLVNTGELFF
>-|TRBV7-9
CASSQGTGGLVEKLFF
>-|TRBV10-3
CAISRLGEKLFF
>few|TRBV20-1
CSPGDSYEQYF
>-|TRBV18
CASSPTGTLNTGELFF
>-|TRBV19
CASCGRETFSGNTIYF
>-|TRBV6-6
CASSPTGGSGETPLHF
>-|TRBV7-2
CASSIQGRLSSYNSPLHF
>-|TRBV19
CASTNPRSTLGYTF
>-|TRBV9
CASSSRGGTGHTDTQYF
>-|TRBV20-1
CSASLNQPQHF
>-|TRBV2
CASSLAVNTGELFF
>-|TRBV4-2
CASSQALGGLNTIYF
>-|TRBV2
CASSVFREPSTDTQYF
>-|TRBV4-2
CASSQDLQGNIQYF
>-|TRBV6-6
CASSYSARENYGYTF
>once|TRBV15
CATSRQTGGAREKLFF
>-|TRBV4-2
CASSQESRKEKLFF
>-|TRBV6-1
CASSLDNPNSPLHF
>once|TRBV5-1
CASSPGLAGGQGTQYF
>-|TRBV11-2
CASSFLAGVQETQYF
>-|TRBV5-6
CASSLSLPRGNLNEQFF
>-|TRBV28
CASSPHRALNTEAFF
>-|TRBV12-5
CASGRRTSGGVNEQFF
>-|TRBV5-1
CASSPSGGYTQYF
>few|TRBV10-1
CASSECCRGNSYEQYF
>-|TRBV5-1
CASSQLQGGGQDETQYF
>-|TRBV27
CASSSPGAGLNTEAFF
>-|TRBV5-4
CASSKLGQASTDTQYF
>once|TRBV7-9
CASSFRQGQLETQYF
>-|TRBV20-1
CSARATYEQYF